This TCR beta chain emerged from a study of Graves' ophthalmopathy and Graves' hyperthyroidism. In this sample, this clonotype turned up a few times. Its specificity is unknown. Study-wide results and caveats: For separating ophthalmopathy from stable hyperthyroidism, a 13-signature model gave under 90% sensitivity and roughly 83% specificity.

Moderate-to-severe activity, CAS ≥3, NOSPECS ≥4 and a duration under 3 months were seen in donors with ophthalmopathy. Clinical symptoms, serum thyroxine, TRAb, thyroid ultrasound and orbital computed tomography formed the basis of diagnosis. The TCR beta CDR3 regions underwent amplification from RNA transcripts. Scientists carried out first-round RT-PCR using HTBI primers and then a second-round multiplex PCR. From the multiplex PCR reads, TCRdb called clonotypes with MiXCR, one entry per CDR3 protein. The top ten clones hold around 3.3% of a sample with 660,000 or so distinct CDR3 sequences, 35% to 50% of them seen once. This CDR3 comprises 13 residues. The V and J ends lost 8 bases and 4 bases, in that order; junction bases with no gene match: 7. Germline V gives CDR1 ENHRY, CDR2 SYGVKD.

This receptor was identified in an adult man with Graves' ophthalmopathy. Sequenced input: peripheral blood. The chain has TRBV10-3 and TRBJ1-2, with 7 bases lining up with TRBD1. The DNA of the CDR3 is TGTGCCATCGGCCGACAGGGATCCTATGGCTACACCTTC. This encodes CAIGRQGSYGYTF.